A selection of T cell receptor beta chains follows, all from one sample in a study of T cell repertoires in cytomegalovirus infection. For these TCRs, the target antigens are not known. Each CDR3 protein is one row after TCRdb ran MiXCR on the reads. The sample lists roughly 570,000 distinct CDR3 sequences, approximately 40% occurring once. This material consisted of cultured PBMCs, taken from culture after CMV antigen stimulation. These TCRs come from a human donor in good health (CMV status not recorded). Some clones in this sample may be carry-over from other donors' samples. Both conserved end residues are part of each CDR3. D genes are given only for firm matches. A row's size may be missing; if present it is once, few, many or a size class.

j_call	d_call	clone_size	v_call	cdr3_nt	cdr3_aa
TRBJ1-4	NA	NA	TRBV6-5	TGTGCCAGCAGTTACTCGTCTGGGTCCTATAATGAAAAACTGTTTTTT	CASSYSSGSYNEKLFF
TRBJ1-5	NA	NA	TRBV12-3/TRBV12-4	TGTGCCAGCAGTTCACGGGGGGCTTATAGCAATCAGCCCCAGCATTTT	CASSSRGAYSNQPQHF
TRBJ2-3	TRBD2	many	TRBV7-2	TGTGCCAGCAGCCCCCCGCTAGCGGGCACAGATACGCAGTATTTT	CASSPPLAGTDTQYF
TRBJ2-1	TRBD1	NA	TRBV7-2	TGTGCCAGCAGCTTAGGGGGGACAGGGGACTACAATGAGCAGTTCTTC	CASSLGGTGDYNEQFF
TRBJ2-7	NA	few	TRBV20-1	TGCAGTGCTAGCTTTTCGGGGGACGAGCAGTACTTC	CSASFSGDEQYF
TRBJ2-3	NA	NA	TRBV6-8	TGTGCCAGCGTCAGACAGAATACAGATACGCAGTATTTT	CASVRQNTDTQYF
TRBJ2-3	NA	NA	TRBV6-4	TGTGCCAGGAGGATGGCGGATACGCAGTATTTT	CARRMADTQYF
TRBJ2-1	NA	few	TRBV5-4	TGTGCCAGCAGCTTGGGGACGGAAAGGCAGTTCTTC	CASSLGTERQFF
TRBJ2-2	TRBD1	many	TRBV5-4	TGTGCCAGCACCGGACAGGGTGGTTCAATACTGACCGGGGAGCTGTTTTTT	CASTGQGGSILTGELFF
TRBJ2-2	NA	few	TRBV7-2	TGTGCCAGCAGCTTAGAAGCTATTTTCACCGGGGAGCTGTTTTTT	CASSLEAIFTGELFF
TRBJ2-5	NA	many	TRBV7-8	TGTGCCAGCAGCCCCCCCGGGGGCCCCTGGGACACCCAGTACTTC	CASSPPGGPWDTQYF
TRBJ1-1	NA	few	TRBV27	TGTGCCAGCAGGGGACCGTTATTTGAAGCTTTCTTT	CASRGPLFEAFF
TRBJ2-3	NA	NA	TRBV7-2	TGTGCCAGCAGCCAGACCGAGGGTACGCAGTATTTT	CASSQTEGTQYF
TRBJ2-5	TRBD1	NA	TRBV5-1	TGCGCCAGCAGCTTGGAGGGACAGCCCCAAGAGACCCAGTACTTC	CASSLEGQPQETQYF
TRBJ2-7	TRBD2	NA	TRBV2	TGTGCCAGCGCGGTAGCGGGAGGGTCCGAGCAGTACTTC	CASAVAGGSEQYF
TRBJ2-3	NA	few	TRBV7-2	TGTGCCAGCAGCTTAGGGGCAGGGCCAGATACGCAGTATTTT	CASSLGAGPDTQYF
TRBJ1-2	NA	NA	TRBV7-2	TGTGCCAGCAGCAAACCCCCAGGCCGCAACTATGGCTACACCTTC	CASSKPPGRNYGYTF
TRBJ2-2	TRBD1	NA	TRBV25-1	TGTGCCAGCAGTGGACAGGGGACGGCCGGGGAGCTGTTTTTT	CASSGQGTAGELFF
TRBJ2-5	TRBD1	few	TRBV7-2	TGTGCCAGCAGCTTAACGATCGAGACAGGGGGCCTCAAGGGCCAGTACTTC	CASSLTIETGGLKGQYF